This T cell receptor (beta chain) was observed in a study of OX40 agonist ivuxolimab in advanced cancers. Study background: Approximately 40% of patients had received prior checkpoint inhibitor therapy. Study-level results: The CD4+ and CD8+ T cells in the blood had expanded clonally by week 6 at 0.1 to 3.0 mg/kg. Some nonresponders additionally presented with little normalized T-cell clonal expansion.

Clones were sequenced by immunoSEQ multiplex PCR, and TCRdb holds only the in-frame ones, with some missing. The sample shows 100,000 to 120,000 clones, around nine tenths of them seen only once. Per germline, CDR1 SGHTA and CDR2 FQGNSA. V dropped 5 bases and J dropped 3; count of bases not matched to a gene: 9. This CDR3 region has 15 residues. As for this clone: Its specificity is unknown.

V and J are TRBV7-2 and TRBJ2-5; 7 bases align to TRBD1. This clonotype originated in an adult with an advanced solid tumor such as melanoma, head and neck, liver or kidney cancer. This specimen was CD4+ or CD8+ T cells sorted from blood, taken in a trial of the OX40 agonist ivuxolimab. CDR3 protein: CASSPQTGWEETQYF. CDR3 sequence (DNA): TGTGCCAGCAGCCCTCAGACAGGGTGGGAAGAGACCCAGTACTTC.